The sequence of this TCR beta chain was determined in a study of blood T cell repertoires in COVID-19 (dated by TCRdb to 2019 to 2021). Concerning the study at large: Collaborator samples came from the United States, Italy and Spain and covered acute and convalescent phases of COVID-19. The material from the prospective study consisted of cDNA or gDNA derived from T cells, B-cell-depleted T cells, or PBMCs. The dataset comprised deeply sampled blood TCRbeta repertoires from subjects exposed to, actively infected with, or recovered from COVID-19. The repertoires were released in a freely available public database intended as a resource for research on the immune response to SARS-CoV-2. The samples were drawn from the first 160 participants of the ongoing ImmuneRACE study and from 950 to 1,500 subjects provided by 6 global collaborators. The sample metadata nearly always contained a de-identified subject ID, COVID-19 status, age in years and sex. Where available, HLA class I and class II types were obtained from metadata supplied by the sample provider rather than from assay-based typing. The study at large found these results: The quantity of clinical and demographic metadata differed by source and by participant and was supplied without curation.

Enrolling through a virtual design, the prospective study's participants ranged in age from roughly 18 to 90 years and lived across 24 United States geographic areas. To assign participants to cohorts, the prospective study relied on clinical history that participants themselves reported in a screening survey and a study questionnaire. In the prospective study, whole blood, serum and a nasopharyngeal or oropharyngeal swab were collected from each participant by mobile phlebotomists. Additional blood draws and questionnaires over an approximately two-month period could optionally be provided by prospective study participants. Before DNA extraction, prospective study blood samples were shipped either frozen or at room temperature. Relative to germline, V is 1 base shorter and J is 4 bases shorter, with 11 bases between their ends. From cysteine to phenylalanine, the CDR3 is 15 amino acids long. Only CDR3 DNA is held: 45 bases, read in frame from base 1. CDR1 LNHDA and CDR2 SQIVND were looked up in the germline V gene (reference sequence).

As for this clone: Which antigen it targets is not known. The sample holds no much larger clone one base away, and base qualities are not on file.

TCRbeta CDR3 regions were amplified from genomic DNA using the immunoSEQ Assay, a bias-controlled multiplex PCR. In the paper's pipeline: Nucleated cell counts per sample were estimated from amplification of reference gene primers within the assay. Sequence reads were collapsed and filtered to measure the absolute abundance of every unique TCRbeta CDR3 rearrangement. For each sample, productive Simpson clonality was calculated as the square root of Simpson's diversity index across productive rearrangements. TCRdb took over this immuneACCESS table, retaining in-frame rearrangements with V and J assigned. Such tables are incomplete; in checked studies, under half of the missing clones stem from an unresolved V gene, and the remainder is unexplained. V, J and clone size derive from that table, while D and trimming were established from the DNA sequence. This sample holds more than 200,000 clones; roughly 91% were observed only once. Clones ranked in the top ten supply around 4% of the sample.

This sequence originates from a woman aged 25-40 years with acute COVID-19. Source material: PBMCs or T cells enriched from blood (not recorded which). Recombination linked TRBV19 to TRBJ2-1; a tentative D match to TRBD2 spans 6 bases. The CDR3: CASSIAAGLYNEQFF. DNA sequence: TGTGCCAGTAGTATAGCGGCGGGGTTATACAATGAGCAGTTCTTC.